This T cell receptor (beta chain) stems from a study of cytomegalovirus exposure and HLA in healthy donors. Study findings and constraints: A subsequent analysis found that TCR clusters from the first cohort also tended to co-occur in the approximately 110 validation repertoires, with approximately 95% of cluster scores above 0.

On this clone: The antigen is unknown.

Measured with immunoSEQ multiplex PCR; TCRdb has only the in-frame clones, and not every one. The data show some 150,000 clones, 91% seen once. CDR1 is MRHNA and CDR2 is SNTAGT in the germline V gene. The CDR3 runs 16 residues. The trim removed 8 bases at V and 6 bases at J, leaving 15 bases unmatched. The sequence derives from a man aged 18 to 29 in good health and CMV-seronegative. The specimen sequenced was PBMCs. This chain connects TRBV6-4 to TRBJ2-2; 7 positions match TRBD2. This chain's CDR3 is CASARGSGDLPGELFF. The CDR3 bases are TGTGCCAGCGCCCGGGGCAGCGGGGACCTCCCCGGGGAGCTGTTTTTT.